This T cell receptor (beta chain) emerged from a study of blood T cell repertoires in COVID-19. CDR3 size: 11 residues. Looked up from germline, CDR1 is SGHDT and CDR2 is YYEEEE. Between the trimmed V and J ends, which lost 4 bases and 10 bases, there was a span of 9 bases. Seattle patient enrollment occurred during active infection, with longitudinal follow-up thereafter. This clone was counted a single time. Data came from immunoSEQ multiplex PCR; TCRdb stores just in-frame clones and leaves some out. The table includes 200,000 to 300,000 clones, approximately 86% detected once. The sample consisted of peripheral blood. The rearrangement links TRBV5-6 to TRBJ2-1; D unresolved. This clonotype originated in a woman aged 60-75 years with COVID-19, enrolled during active disease. CDR3 in DNA: TGTGCCAGCAGCCTCGGGTGGGAGCAGTTCTTC. Translation gives CASSLGWEQFF.